These 31 T cell receptor beta chains share one sample of origin, sequenced in a study of blood T cell repertoires in COVID-19. The method was immunoSEQ multiplex PCR; TCRdb's version includes in-frame clones alone and lacks a portion of them. The data show some 250,000 clones, 81% seen once. The sequencing input was peripheral blood. All receptors derive from a woman in her fifties or sixties with active or convalescent COVID-19.

The chain combines TRBV7-9 with TRBJ2-1; 11 bases agree with TRBD2. Germline V gene data show CDR1 as SEHNR and CDR2 as FQNEAQ (reference sequence). The CDR3 loop spans 17 amino acids. Unmatched junction bases numbered 12, after V lost 4 bases and J lost 7 bases. The DNA of the CDR3 is TGTGCCAGCAGCTCAACCGGTCTAGCGGGGGGTTTGAATGAGCAGTTCTTC. Residues: CASSSTGLAGGLNEQFF.

The sample holds one count of this clone. The genes are TRBV7-3 and TRBJ2-1; 9 positions match TRBD2. CDR1 and CDR2 from the germline V gene are SGHTA and FQGTGA. CDR3 length: 14 amino acids. The V segment lost 3 bases and the J segment 12 bases; nucleotides outside the gene matches: 9. The CDR3 bases are TGTGCCAGCAGCTTTACCTCGAGCGGGGGGTGGCAGTTCTTC. Protein product: CASSFTSSGGWQFF.

J is TRBJ1-3 and V is TRBV29-1; D may be TRBD1 (6 bases). The CDR3 runs to 13 residues. Trimming stripped 4 bases from V and 0 bases from J, with 7 bases between. CDR1 is SQVTM and CDR2 is ANQGSEA in the germline V gene. The CDR3 DNA reads as TGCAGCGTTGCAGGGGTCTCTGGAAACACCATATATTTT. This translates into CSVAGVSGNTIYF.

This sequence joins TRBV10-3 and TRBJ1-5; D call uncertain. There are 13 residues in the CDR3. Per the germline V gene, CDR1 is ENHRY and CDR2 is SYGVKD. Trimming shortened V by 6 bases and J by 3 bases, and 9 bases separated the two germline ends. CDR3 region: CAIRWADNQPQHF. In DNA form, the CDR3 reads TGTGCCATCAGGTGGGCAGACAATCAGCCCCAGCATTTT.

This sequence joins TRBV3-1 (or the pseudogene TRBV3-2) and TRBJ2-3; D might be TRBD2 (6 bases). Between the trimmed V and J ends, which lost 2 bases and 6 bases, there was a span of 15 bases. Germline V gene data show CDR1 as LGHDT and CDR2 as YNNKEL (reference sequence). This CDR3 has 15 residues. In nucleotides, the CDR3 is TGTGCCAGCAGCCAAACGGGCGGGGAGTGGGATACGCAGTATTTT. Amino acids: CASSQTGGEWDTQYF.

V and J are TRBV15 and TRBJ2-1, with 14 bases lining up with TRBD2. Germline V gene sequence: CDR1 LNHNV, CDR2 YYDKDF (reference sequence). This CDR3 has 22 residues. Trimming cost V 1 base and J 0 bases; bases outside gene matches: 14. CDR3 in amino acids: CATSRGLGTSGGRPNSYNEQFF. For the CDR3, the DNA is TGTGCCACCAGCAGAGGACTCGGGACTAGCGGGGGCCGGCCTAACTCCTACAATGAGCAGTTCTTC.

V is TRBV3-1 (or the pseudogene TRBV3-2) and J is TRBJ2-7, with D perhaps matching TRBD1 (6 bases). Germline V gene data show CDR1 as LGHDT and CDR2 as YNNKEL (reference sequence). V lost 2 bases, J lost 1 base, and 12 bases lay in between. This CDR3 comprises 15 residues. The chain's CDR3 is CASSQNEDSSYEQYF. Written as DNA, the CDR3 is TGTGCCAGCAGCCAAAACGAGGACAGTTCCTACGAGCAGTACTTC.

The chain recombines TRBV7-7 with TRBJ1-3; D may be TRBD1 (5 bases). Germline lookup yields CDR1 SSHAT and CDR2 FNYEAQ (reference sequence). The CDR3 has 17 residues. V lost 0 bases and J lost 4, with 16 bases in between. CDR3 nucleotide sequence: TGTGCCAGCAGCTTAGCAGAGGACACACCGTCCGGAAACACCATATATTTT. Translation: CASSLAEDTPSGNTIYF.

The chain has TRBV19 and TRBJ1-5; TRBD1 is a possible D gene (5 bases). The V end was cut by 2 bases, the J end by 3 bases, with 14 bases between. This CDR3 region has 16 residues. CDR1 is LNHDA and CDR2 is SQIVND in the germline V gene (reference sequence). In DNA, the CDR3 is TGTGCCAGTAGTATAATTTCCGGGACTTTCAATCAGCCCCAGCATTTT. Protein product: CASSIISGTFNQPQHF.

This chain uses TRBV5-1 with TRBJ2-5, with TRBD1 identical over 9 bases. With V trimmed by 0 bases and J by 5 bases, 5 bases remained unmatched. Germline lookup yields CDR1 SGHRS and CDR2 YFSETQ. This CDR3 has 15 residues. Here the CDR3 reads CASSLAGTGRETQYF. The CDR3 DNA sequence: TGCGCCAGCAGCTTGGCCGGGACAGGGCGGGAGACCCAGTACTTC. Full variable domain (outside the CDR3, taken from reference TRBV5-1 and TRBJ2-5): KAGVTQTPRYLIKTRGQQVTLSCSPISGHRSVSWYQQTPGQGLQFLFEYFSETQRNKGNFPGRFSGRQFSNSRSEMNVSTLELGDSALYLCASSLAGTGRETQYFGPGTRLLVL.

A few counts support this clone. The chain uses TRBV3-1 (or the pseudogene TRBV3-2) and TRBJ1-5, with TRBD1 identical over 8 bases. V shed 5 bases and J 6 bases; nucleotides not matched to a gene: 6. Germline V lookup: CDR1 LGHDT, CDR2 YNNKEL (reference sequence). The CDR3 has 14 amino acids. CDR3 nucleotide sequence: TGTGCCAGCAGCTATGGACAGGGTCGTCAGCCCCAGCATTTT. The encoded protein is CASSYGQGRQPQHF.

The chain has TRBV6-6 and TRBJ1-2; a possible D gene is TRBD1 (6 bases). V lost 5 bases, J lost 8 bases, and 9 bases lay in between. The CDR3 consists of 11 residues. Germline loops: CDR1 MNHNY, CDR2 SVGAGI (reference sequence). The CDR3 DNA sequence: TGTGCCAGCAGTCGTGGACAGGGCTACACCTTC. It yields the protein CASSRGQGYTF.

The V and J genes are TRBV5-6 and TRBJ1-2; no clear D. The germline CDR1 and CDR2 sequences are SGHDT and YYEEEE. The CDR3 spans 16 residues. V was clipped by 0 bases and J by 4 bases, with 16 bases between them. CDR3 region: CASSLVGGVGGYGYTF. DNA of the CDR3: TGTGCCAGCAGCTTGGTAGGCGGGGTTGGCGGCTATGGCTACACCTTC.

Only a few counts were recorded for this clone. The rearrangement uses TRBV27 and TRBJ1-2, with 11 nucleotides matching TRBD1. V shed 9 bases, J shed 1 base, and the junction held 7 bases outside the gene matches. Germline assignment: CDR1 MNHEY and CDR2 SMNVEV (reference sequence). The CDR3 is 15 residues long. The CDR3 sequence is CASCGTGGVNYGYTF. CDR3 nucleotide sequence: TGTGCCAGTTGCGGGACAGGGGGTGTTAACTATGGCTACACCTTC.

The chain joins TRBV6-5 to TRBJ1-4; TRBD1 matches 7 bases. Unmatched junction bases numbered 6, after V lost 6 bases and J lost 5 bases. CDR1 is MNHEY, CDR2 SVGAGI, per germline. This CDR3 is 14 amino acids long. CDR3 sequence: CASRTRDRNEKLFF. The CDR3 DNA reads as TGTGCCAGCAGAACCCGGGACAGAAATGAAAAACTGTTTTTT.

The rearrangement joins TRBV27 to TRBJ1-6, with 9 nucleotides matching TRBD1. The V and J ends lost 4 bases and 7 bases, in that order; junction bases with no gene match: 11. Germline CDR1 MNHEY, CDR2 SMNVEV (reference sequence). The CDR3 runs to 17 residues. DNA for the CDR3: TGTGCCAGCAGTTCGTCCCGGGACAGGGCCGGCAATTCACCCCTCCACTTT. It encodes CASSSSRDRAGNSPLHF.

This chain uses TRBV5-4 with TRBJ1-2, with 9 nucleotides matching TRBD1. Germline-derived CDR1 and CDR2 are SGHNT and YYREEE (reference sequence). The length of the CDR3 is 17 residues. V lost 6 bases to trimming and J lost 0 bases; unmatched junction nucleotides: 12. DNA of the CDR3: TGTGCCAGCACCCCCCTTATTGGGACAGGGACTAACTATGGCTACACCTTC. Its protein product is CASTPLIGTGTNYGYTF.

This clone occurred a few times. The chain is built from TRBV6-5 and TRBJ2-5; weak D call: TRBD2 (7 bases). The CDR3 spans 16 residues. The germline V and J ends were trimmed by 4 bases and 4 bases, with 19 bases remaining between them. Germline V lookup: CDR1 MNHEY, CDR2 SVGAGI. As DNA, the CDR3 is TGTGCCAGCAGTTCCCTTTATGAGGGGGGGCTAGAGACCCAGTACTTC. This gives the protein CASSSLYEGGLETQYF.

The V and J genes are TRBV2 and TRBJ1-4, with 7 bases identical to TRBD1. J lost 4 bases, V lost 4 bases, and 3 bases had no gene match. This CDR3 spans 14 amino acids. CDR1 and CDR2 (germline): SNHLY, FYNNEI. The CDR3 sequence: CASSAGTDNEKLFF. The CDR3 DNA follows: TGTGCCAGCAGTGCCGGGACAGATAATGAAAAACTGTTTTTT. The complete variable domain, with remaining parts taken from reference TRBV2 and TRBJ1-4, reads EPEVTQTPSHQVTQMGQEVILRCVPISNHLYFYWYRQILGQKVEFLVSFYNNEISEKSEIFDDQFSVERPDGSNFTLKIRSTKLEDSAMYFCASSAGTDNEKLFFGSGTQLSVL.

This chain uses TRBV6-1 with TRBJ1-4; TRBD1 might be the D (5 bases). Germline CDR1 and CDR2: MNHNS and SASEGT. V dropped 3 bases and J dropped 7 bases, with 9 bases sitting between them. This CDR3 region has 13 residues. CDR3 in DNA: TGTGCCAGCAGTGAGAAAGACAGTGAAAAACTGTTTTTT. As protein: CASSEKDSEKLFF.

The chain carries TRBV11-2 and TRBJ2-7; possibly TRBD1 for D (6 bases). Germline V gene data show CDR1 as SGHAT and CDR2 as FQNNGV. This CDR3 is 14 amino acids long. V was cut by 2 bases and J by 3 bases, with 11 bases left in between. Written as DNA, the CDR3 is TGTGCCAGCAGCTTAACGAGGGGGAGCTACGAGCAGTACTTC. The encoded protein is CASSLTRGSYEQYF.

The chain carries TRBV21-1 and TRBJ2-1; no DNA check was done on the table's D call, TRBD2. TRBV21-1 counts as a pseudogene. The CDR3 loop spans 10 amino acids. The CDR3 here is CPTPPNEQFF. The CDR3 nucleotides read TGTCCCACCCCCCCGAATGAGCAGTTCTTC.

The gene calls are TRBV6-6 and TRBJ1-2; D remains unclear. CDR1 and CDR2 (germline): MNHNY, SVGAGI (reference sequence). CDR3 size: 15 residues. The V end lost 7 bases, the J end lost 0 bases, and 15 bases lay between the germline ends. CDR3 bases: TGTGCCAGCACCCCAGACGGGGTAGCTAACTATGGCTACACCTTC. Residues: CASTPDGVANYGYTF.

V gene TRBV11-3 combines with J gene TRBJ2-1; 9 bases fit TRBD1. Germline CDR1 reads SGHNT; CDR2 reads YENEEA. The V gene end was trimmed by 5 bases and the J gene end by 7 bases; junction bases not matched to a gene: 6. There are 14 residues in the CDR3. CDR3 DNA: TGTGCCAGCAGCGCCCGACAGGGGGGAAATGAGCAGTTCTTC. Its translation: CASSARQGGNEQFF.

The chain joins TRBV6-5 to TRBJ1-5, with D maybe TRBD1 (5 bases). Germline V CDR1 and CDR2: MNHEY, SVGAGI. V was cut by 6 bases and J by 6 bases, with 15 bases left in between. CDR3 size: 14 residues. The CDR3 sequence is CASRSYRGSQPQHF. The CDR3 DNA is TGTGCCAGCAGGTCGTATAGGGGTAGTCAGCCCCAGCATTTT.

In its sample, this clone was seen a few times. The chain employs TRBV7-2 and TRBJ1-1, with 8 bases that match TRBD1. The germline CDR1 and CDR2 sequences are SGHTA and FQGNSA. V was clipped by 5 bases and J by 11 bases; unmatched bases: 13. There are 14 residues in the CDR3. The CDR3 region is CASSQQGQDLYAFF. The CDR3 DNA reads TGTGCCAGCAGCCAACAGGGACAGGATCTCTACGCTTTCTTT. The variable domain in full, completed from reference TRBV7-2 and TRBJ1-1, reads GAGVSQSPSNKVTEKGKDVELRCDPISGHTALYWYRQSLGQGLEFLIYFQGNSAPDKSGLPSDRFSAERTGGSVSTLTIQRTQQEDSAVYLCASSQQGQDLYAFFGQGTRLTVV.

The rearrangement uses TRBV10-3 and TRBJ1-2, with D perhaps TRBD1 (5 bases). V lost 5 bases and J 5 bases, leaving 9 bases between the germline ends. Germline CDR1 ENHRY, CDR2 SYGVKD. The CDR3 is 12 amino acids. The CDR3 loop is CAISTTEYGYTF. The CDR3 DNA reads TGTGCCATCAGTACGACAGAATATGGCTACACCTTC.

The rearrangement joins TRBV7-9 to TRBJ2-7, with TRBD1 identical over 7 bases. In germline, CDR1 is SEHNR, CDR2 FQNEAQ (reference sequence). This CDR3 is 14 amino acids long. Trimming removed 5 bases from V and 1 base from J; junction bases left unmatched: 5. CDR3 DNA sequence: TGTGCCAGCAGCCCACGACAGGGTTCCTACGAGCAGTACTTC. It yields the protein CASSPRQGSYEQYF.

The chain carries TRBV19 and TRBJ2-1; 8 bases line up with TRBD1. V was clipped by 7 bases and J by 2 bases; unmatched bases: 10. There are 16 residues in the CDR3. Germline V gene lookup returns CDR1 LNHDA and CDR2 SQIVND (reference sequence). CDR3 residues: CASKPRQGAPYNEQFF. CDR3 nucleotides: TGTGCCAGTAAACCCCGGCAGGGGGCCCCCTACAATGAGCAGTTCTTC.

The rearrangement joins TRBV18 to TRBJ2-7; 8 bases are shared with TRBD2. The CDR3 is 14 amino acids. From germline, CDR1 is KGHSH and CDR2 LQKENI. With 6 bases clipped from V and 4 bases from J, the junction kept 8 bases outside the gene matches. In DNA form, the CDR3 reads TGTGCCAGCTCCCCCCAATCGGGGGGGTACGAGCAGTACTTC. This gives the protein CASSPQSGGYEQYF.

The V and J genes are TRBV11-1 and TRBJ1-5; 7 bases fit TRBD1. V dropped 6 bases and J dropped 1; count of bases not matched to a gene: 0. This CDR3 comprises 13 residues. Germline CDR1 is SGHAT and CDR2 is FQDESV (reference sequence). As DNA, the CDR3 is TGTGCCAGCAGAGGGGGCAGCAATCAGCCCCAGCATTTT. The encoded protein is CASRGGSNQPQHF.